A selection of T cell receptor beta chains follows, all from one sample in a study of blood T cell repertoires in COVID-19. The assay was immunoSEQ multiplex PCR, and TCRdb's table has in-frame clones only and misses some. The sample lists approximately 280,000 clones, 80% to 90% occurring once. The sequenced material came from peripheral blood. The receptor set was obtained from a woman aged 70-85 years with acute or convalescent COVID-19. The CDR3 runs from the conserved cysteine through the conserved F or W. A D gene is named only where the DNA matches it firmly. Clone size is stated in some rows and not others, as once, few, many or a class when expanded.

>TRBV6-2/TRBV6-3|NA|NA|TRBJ2-3
CASSYPRGTPSTDTQYF
TGTGCCAGCAGTTACCCCCGGGGGACTCCAAGCACAGATACGCAGTATTTT
>TRBV7-6|NA|TRBD1|TRBJ2-7
CASSLARTGNEQYF
TGTGCCAGCAGCTTAGCTAGGACAGGGAACGAGCAGTACTTC
>TRBV25-1|NA|TRBD1|TRBJ1-6
CASSAGTGNSPLHF
TGTGCCAGCAGTGCCGGGACAGGGAACTCACCCCTCCACTTT
>TRBV5-1|few|NA|TRBJ1-1
CASSLTANTNTEAFF
TGCGCCAGCAGCTTGACAGCAAATACGAACACTGAAGCTTTCTTT
>TRBV10-3|NA|NA|TRBJ2-1
CAISRGADNEQFF
TGTGCCATCAGTCGGGGGGCCGACAATGAGCAGTTCTTC
>TRBV29-1|NA|NA|TRBJ1-2
CSVEDPTEIHNYGYTF
TGCAGCGTTGAAGATCCTACGGAGATACATAACTATGGCTACACCTTC
>TRBV4-1|NA|TRBD1|TRBJ1-6
CASSQQELLRGTVNSPLHF
TGCGCCAGCAGCCAACAAGAACTGCTTCGAGGGACAGTTAATTCACCCCTCCACTTT
>TRBV19|NA|TRBD1|TRBJ1-2
CASSSGQGAPYGYTF
TGTGCCAGTAGTTCCGGACAGGGGGCTCCCTATGGCTACACCTTC
>TRBV4-1|NA|NA|TRBJ1-2
CASSQDAANSGGYTF
TGCGCCAGCAGCCAAGACGCGGCCAACTCAGGGGGCTACACCTTC
>TRBV6-5|NA|NA|TRBJ1-1
CASRVIGTEAFF
TGTGCCAGCAGGGTGATCGGCACTGAAGCTTTCTTT
>TRBV3-1/TRBV3-2|NA|NA|TRBJ2-1
CASSPRTDNEQFF
TGTGCCAGCAGCCCCCGGACAGACAATGAGCAGTTCTTC
>TRBV3-1/TRBV3-2|NA|NA|TRBJ1-1
CASSRSGLRAEAFF
TGTGCCAGCAGCCGCTCGGGTCTGAGGGCTGAAGCTTTCTTT
>TRBV6-5|NA|NA|TRBJ1-2
CASELGHYYGYTF
TGTGCCAGCGAGTTGGGGCACTACTATGGCTACACCTTC
>TRBV6-2/TRBV6-3|NA|NA|TRBJ1-6
CASSYSRGQGPSPLHF
TGTGCCAGCAGTTACTCGAGGGGCCAGGGGCCCTCACCCCTCCACTTT
>TRBV2|NA|TRBD2|TRBJ2-5
CASSGGLVQETQYF
TGTGCCAGCAGTGGGGGACTAGTCCAAGAGACCCAGTACTTC
>TRBV19|few|NA|TRBJ1-5
CASSSGISVAQPQHF
TGTGCCAGTAGTTCGGGTATCTCAGTTGCGCAGCCCCAGCATTTT
>TRBV3-1/TRBV3-2|NA|NA|TRBJ1-2
CASSRSQGTANYGYTF
TGTGCCAGCAGCCGGTCCCAGGGAACAGCTAACTATGGCTACACCTTC
>TRBV3-1/TRBV3-2|NA|NA|TRBJ2-3
CASSQGGPATDTQYF
TGTGCCAGCAGCCAAGGGGGCCCGGCCACAGATACGCAGTATTTT
>TRBV5-1|NA|TRBD1|TRBJ1-1
CASSWPQGANTEAFF
TGCGCCAGCAGCTGGCCACAGGGGGCGAACACTGAAGCTTTCTTT
>TRBV3-1/TRBV3-2|NA|NA|TRBJ1-4
CASSQDETGDNEKLFF
TGTGCCAGCAGCCAAGACGAGACAGGTGATAATGAAAAACTGTTTTTT
>TRBV7-9|NA|TRBD1|TRBJ2-3
CASSFMGQGTDTQYF
TGTGCCAGCAGCTTTATGGGACAGGGCACAGATACGCAGTATTTT
>TRBV6-5|NA|TRBD1|TRBJ1-2
CASRTPQGAGRGYTF
TGTGCCAGCAGGACCCCACAGGGGGCGGGGAGGGGCTACACCTTC
>TRBV5-6|NA|TRBD1|TRBJ1-6
CASSLGDRLDSPLHF
TGTGCCAGCAGCTTGGGGGACAGATTAGATTCACCCCTCCACTTT